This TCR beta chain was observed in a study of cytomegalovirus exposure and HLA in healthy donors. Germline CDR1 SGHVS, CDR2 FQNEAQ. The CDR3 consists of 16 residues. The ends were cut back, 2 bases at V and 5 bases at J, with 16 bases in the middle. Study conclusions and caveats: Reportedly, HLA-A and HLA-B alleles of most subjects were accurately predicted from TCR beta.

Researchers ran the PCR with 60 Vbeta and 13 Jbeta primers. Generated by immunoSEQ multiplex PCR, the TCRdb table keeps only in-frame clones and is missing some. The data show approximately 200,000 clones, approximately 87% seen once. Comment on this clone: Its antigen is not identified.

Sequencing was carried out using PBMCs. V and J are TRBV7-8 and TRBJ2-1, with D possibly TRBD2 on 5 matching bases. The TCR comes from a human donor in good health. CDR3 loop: CASSLSLGEGDNEQFF. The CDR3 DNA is TGTGCCAGCAGCTTAAGCCTCGGCGAGGGCGACAATGAGCAGTTCTTC.